This T cell receptor (beta chain) was sequenced in a study of T-cell reconstitution after alpha-beta-depleted transplantation in children. This CDR3 has 14 amino acids. Germline trimming cut 5 bases from V and 1 base from J; bases unmatched to any gene: 3. Germline V gene sequence: CDR1 SGHTA, CDR2 FQGNSA. For TCRbeta, the library was prepared with unique molecular identifiers. Via MiXCR, TCRdb re-called the PCR reads, giving one row per CDR3 protein. The sample lists around 300,000 distinct CDR3 sequences, 9.5% to 13% occurring once. This clonotype came up many times. The source of this sequence is a boy under two years old with acute myeloid leukemia, due to receive a stem cell transplant. J is TRBJ2-5 and V is TRBV7-2; 8 positions agree with TRBD2. The sequenced sample was PBMCs, obtained before TCRalphabeta/CD19-depleted stem cell transplant. The CDR3 region is CASSAGGAQETQYF. The CDR3 nucleotides read TGTGCCAGCAGCGCCGGGGGGGCCCAAGAGACCCAGTACTTC.